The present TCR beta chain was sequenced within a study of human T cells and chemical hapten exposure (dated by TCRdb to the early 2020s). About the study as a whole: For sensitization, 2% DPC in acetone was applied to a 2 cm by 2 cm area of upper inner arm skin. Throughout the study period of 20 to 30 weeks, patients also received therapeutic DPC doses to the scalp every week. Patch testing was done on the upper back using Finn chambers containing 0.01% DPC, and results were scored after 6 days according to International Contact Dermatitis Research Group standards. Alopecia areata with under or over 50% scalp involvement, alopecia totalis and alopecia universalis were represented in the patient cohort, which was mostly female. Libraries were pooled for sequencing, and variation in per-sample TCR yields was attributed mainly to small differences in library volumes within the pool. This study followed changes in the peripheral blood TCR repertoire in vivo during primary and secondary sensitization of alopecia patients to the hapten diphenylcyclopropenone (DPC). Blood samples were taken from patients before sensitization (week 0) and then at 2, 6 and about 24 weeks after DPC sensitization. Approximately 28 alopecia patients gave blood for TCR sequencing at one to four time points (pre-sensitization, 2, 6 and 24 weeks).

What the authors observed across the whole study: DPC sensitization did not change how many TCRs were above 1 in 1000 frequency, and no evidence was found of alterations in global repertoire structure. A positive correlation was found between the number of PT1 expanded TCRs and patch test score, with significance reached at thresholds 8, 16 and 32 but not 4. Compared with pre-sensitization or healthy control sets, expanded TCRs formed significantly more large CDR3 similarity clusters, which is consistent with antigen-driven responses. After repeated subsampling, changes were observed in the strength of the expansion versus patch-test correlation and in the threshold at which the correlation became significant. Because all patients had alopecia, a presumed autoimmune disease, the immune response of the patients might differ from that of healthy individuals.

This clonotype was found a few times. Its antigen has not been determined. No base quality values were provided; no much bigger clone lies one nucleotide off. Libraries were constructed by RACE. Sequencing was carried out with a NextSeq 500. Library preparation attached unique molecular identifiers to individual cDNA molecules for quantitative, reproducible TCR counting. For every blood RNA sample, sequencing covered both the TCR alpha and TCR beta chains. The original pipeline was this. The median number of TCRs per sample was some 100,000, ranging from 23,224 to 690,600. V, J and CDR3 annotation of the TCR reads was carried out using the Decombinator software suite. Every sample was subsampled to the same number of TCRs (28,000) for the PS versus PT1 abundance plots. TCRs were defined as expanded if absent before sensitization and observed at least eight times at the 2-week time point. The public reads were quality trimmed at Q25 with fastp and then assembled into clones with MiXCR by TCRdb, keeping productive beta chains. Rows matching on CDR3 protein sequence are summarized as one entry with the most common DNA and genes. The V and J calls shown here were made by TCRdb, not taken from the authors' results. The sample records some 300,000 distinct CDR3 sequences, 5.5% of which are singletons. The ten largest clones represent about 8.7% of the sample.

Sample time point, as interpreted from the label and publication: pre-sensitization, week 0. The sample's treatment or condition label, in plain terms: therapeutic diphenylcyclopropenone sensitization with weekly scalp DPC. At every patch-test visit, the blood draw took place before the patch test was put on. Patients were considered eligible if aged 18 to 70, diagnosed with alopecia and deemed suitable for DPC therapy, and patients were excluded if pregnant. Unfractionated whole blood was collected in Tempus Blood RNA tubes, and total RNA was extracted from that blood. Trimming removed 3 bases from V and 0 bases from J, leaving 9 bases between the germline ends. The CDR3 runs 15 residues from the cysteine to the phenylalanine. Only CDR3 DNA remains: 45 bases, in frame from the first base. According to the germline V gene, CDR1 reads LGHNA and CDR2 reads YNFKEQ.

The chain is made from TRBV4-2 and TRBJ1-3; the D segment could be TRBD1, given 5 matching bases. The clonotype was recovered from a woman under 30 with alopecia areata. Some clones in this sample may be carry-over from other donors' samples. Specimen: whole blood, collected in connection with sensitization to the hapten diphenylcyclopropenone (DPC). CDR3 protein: CASSQTVPSGNTIYF. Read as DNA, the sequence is TGTGCCAGCAGCCAGACAGTCCCCTCTGGAAACACCATATATTTT.